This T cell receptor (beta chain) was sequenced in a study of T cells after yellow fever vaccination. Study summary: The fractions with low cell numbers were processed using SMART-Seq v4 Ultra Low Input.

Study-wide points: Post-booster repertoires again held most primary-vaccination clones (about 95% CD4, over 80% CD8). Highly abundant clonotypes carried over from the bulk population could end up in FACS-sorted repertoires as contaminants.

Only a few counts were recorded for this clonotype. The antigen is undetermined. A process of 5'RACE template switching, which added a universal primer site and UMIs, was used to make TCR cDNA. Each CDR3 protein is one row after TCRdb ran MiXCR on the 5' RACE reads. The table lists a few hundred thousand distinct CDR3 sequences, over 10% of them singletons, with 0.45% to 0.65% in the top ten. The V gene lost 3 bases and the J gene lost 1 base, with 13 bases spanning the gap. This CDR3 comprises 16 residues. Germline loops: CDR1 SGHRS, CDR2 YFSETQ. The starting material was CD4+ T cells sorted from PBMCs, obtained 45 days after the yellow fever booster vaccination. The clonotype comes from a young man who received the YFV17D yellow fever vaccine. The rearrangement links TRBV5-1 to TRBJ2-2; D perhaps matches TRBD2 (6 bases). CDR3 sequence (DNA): TGCGCCAGCAGCTACGGGGGAAGTCGGAACACCGGGGAGCTGTTTTTT. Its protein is CASSYGGSRNTGELFF.